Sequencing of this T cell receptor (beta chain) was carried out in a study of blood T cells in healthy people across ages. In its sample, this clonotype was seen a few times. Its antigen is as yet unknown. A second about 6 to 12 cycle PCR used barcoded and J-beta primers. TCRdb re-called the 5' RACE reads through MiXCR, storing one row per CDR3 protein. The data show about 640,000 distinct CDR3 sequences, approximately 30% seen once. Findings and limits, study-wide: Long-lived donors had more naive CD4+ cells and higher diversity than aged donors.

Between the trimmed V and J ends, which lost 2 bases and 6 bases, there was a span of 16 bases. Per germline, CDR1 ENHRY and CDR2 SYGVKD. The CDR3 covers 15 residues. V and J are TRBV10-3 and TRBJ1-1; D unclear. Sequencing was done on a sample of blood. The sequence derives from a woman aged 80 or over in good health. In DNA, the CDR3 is TGTGCCATCAGTGAGCGCGATGGGGTCAATGCTGAAGCTTTCTTT. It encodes CAISERDGVNAEAFF.